These 16 T cell receptor beta chains were sequenced from one sample in a study of blood T cell repertoires in COVID-19. The data were produced by immunoSEQ multiplex PCR, yet TCRdb's version contains in-frame clones alone and is incomplete. The sample has roughly 66,000 clones, 70% to 85% seen once. The sequenced sample consisted of peripheral blood. The receptors here all came from a man in his 60s with acute or convalescent COVID-19.

In regard to this clone: The same CDR3 arises from other DNA sequences in this sample as well. The chain has TRBV7-2 and TRBJ1-4; 7 nucleotides agree with TRBD1. V shed 4 bases, J shed 1 base, and the junction held 3 bases outside the gene matches. The CDR3 extends over 15 amino acids. Germline CDR1 and CDR2: SGHTA and FQGNSA. The CDR3 DNA reads TGTGCCAGCAGCTCTTACAGGGGAACTAATGAAAAACTGTTTTTT. Translated, it gives CASSSYRGTNEKLFF.

The chain is built from TRBV18 and TRBJ1-1; D is uncertain. V was clipped by 4 bases and J by 2 bases, with 14 bases between them. Germline V CDR1 and CDR2: KGHSH, LQKENI. The CDR3 loop spans 15 amino acids. The CDR3: CASSRVPGSNTEAFF. The CDR3, as DNA: TGTGCCAGCTCACGAGTACCCGGGAGCAACACTGAAGCTTTCTTT.

The genes are TRBV15 and TRBJ2-6; tentative D call: TRBD2 (7 bases). The CDR3 extends over 18 amino acids. V dropped 1 base and J dropped 0 bases, with 13 bases sitting between them. Germline CDR1 and CDR2: LNHNV and YYDKDF (reference sequence). In DNA form, the CDR3 reads TGTGCCACCAGCAGAGGGGGGGGCTCCCGCTCTGGGGCCAACGTCCTGACTTTC. Translating it yields CATSRGGGSRSGANVLTF.

DNA of the CDR3: TGTGCCAGCAGTCAGGGAGTGTCTAGCGGTTTTACCGGGGAGCTGTTTTTT. Protein product: CASSQGVSSGFTGELFF. The J gene is TRBJ2-2, the V gene TRBV27, with TRBD2 matching over 7 bases. The CDR3 loop spans 17 amino acids. Trimming at V came to 5 bases and at J to 5 bases, leaving 14 bases not matched to a gene. Looked up from germline, CDR1 is MNHEY and CDR2 is SMNVEV (reference sequence).

This chain connects TRBV5-1 to TRBJ1-1; possible D gene TRBD1, 6 bases. V lost 7 bases to trimming and J lost 7 bases, with 17 bases between them. The CDR3 runs 13 residues. CDR1 and CDR2 (germline): SGHRS, YFSETQ. The CDR3 is CASGEQGRYEAFF. For the CDR3, the DNA is TGCGCCAGCGGTGAACAGGGTCGATATGAAGCTTTCTTT.

The sample holds one count of this clone. This chain joins TRBV29-1 and TRBJ2-4; D gene uncertain. V was clipped by 4 bases and J by 0 bases, with 10 bases between them. The germline gives CDR1 SQVTM, CDR2 ANQGSEA. This CDR3 comprises 14 residues. The CDR3 spells CSVVAGPAKNIQYF. The CDR3 DNA reads TGCAGCGTTGTCGCAGGCCCAGCCAAAAACATTCAGTACTTC.

This chain uses TRBV11-3 with TRBJ1-6; possibly TRBD1 for D (6 bases). V was cut by 2 bases and J by 6 bases, with 20 bases left in between. Germline V gives CDR1 SGHNT, CDR2 YENEEA. This CDR3 spans 18 amino acids. As DNA, the CDR3 is TGTGCCAGCAGCTTAAATTCCCGGGGGGCCTTGGGTAATTCACCCCTCCACTTT. Encoded protein: CASSLNSRGALGNSPLHF.

The chain links TRBV6-6 to TRBJ1-4; TRBD1 is a possible D gene (5 bases). CDR1 and CDR2 from the germline V gene are MNHNY and SVGAGI (reference sequence). The CDR3 is 13 amino acids. Trimming took 7 bases from V and 8 from J, leaving 14 bases between them. The CDR3 coding sequence is TGTGCCAGCAAGGGTGGGGCCGGGGAAAAACTGTTTTTT. Translated, it gives CASKGGAGEKLFF.

The chain combines TRBV6-4 with TRBJ2-2; 10 bases align to TRBD2. Losses at the gene ends were 4 bases for V and 4 bases for J; bases not matched to a gene: 3. CDR3 length: 15 amino acids. Germline V gives CDR1 MRHNA, CDR2 SNTAGT. Written as DNA, the CDR3 is TGTGCCAGCAGTGTAGCGGGGGGCTTCACCGGGGAGCTGTTTTTT. It is translated as CASSVAGGFTGELFF.

The rearrangement links TRBV11-2 to TRBJ2-1; 8 bases match TRBD2. CDR1 is SGHAT and CDR2 is FQNNGV in the germline V gene. This CDR3 is 16 amino acids long. After removal of 0 bases from V and 4 bases from J, the junction contained 5 bases not matched to a gene. CDR3 DNA sequence: TGTGCCAGCAGCTTAGAGGCTAGCGGGCCTTACAATGAGCAGTTCTTC. This codes for CASSLEASGPYNEQFF.

The chain uses TRBV5-8 and TRBJ1-5, with 8 bases lining up with TRBD1. The CDR3 loop spans 13 amino acids. The ends lost 2 bases at V and 11 bases at J; junction bases unmatched: 6. The germline V gene encodes CDR1 SGHTS and CDR2 YDEGEE. In DNA form, the CDR3 reads TGTGCCAGCAGCTTCGGACAGGGTTTTACCCAGCATTTT. Translation: CASSFGQGFTQHF.

The chain combines TRBV3-1 (or the pseudogene TRBV3-2) with TRBJ2-1, with 16 nucleotides matching TRBD2. The germline V gene has CDR1 LGHDT and CDR2 YNNKEL (reference sequence). V dropped 10 bases and J dropped 3; count of bases not matched to a gene: 15. The CDR3 has 19 residues. The CDR3 reads CATSPGLAGGLPLYNEQFF. DNA of the CDR3: TGTGCCACCTCACCGGGACTAGCGGGGGGGCTTCCCCTCTACAATGAGCAGTTCTTC.

The J gene is TRBJ1-1, the V gene TRBV15; 7 nucleotides line up with TRBD1. With 4 bases clipped from V and 4 bases from J, the junction kept 6 bases outside the gene matches. Germline V gene data show CDR1 as LNHNV and CDR2 as YYDKDF (reference sequence). The CDR3 loop spans 14 amino acids. CDR3: CATSTAQGRTEAFF. DNA for the CDR3: TGTGCCACCAGCACCGCACAGGGGCGCACTGAAGCTTTCTTT.

The rearrangement uses TRBV11-3 and TRBJ2-3; 10 nucleotides align to TRBD2. CDR1 is SGHNT, CDR2 YENEEA, per germline. V gave up 8 bases and J gave up 2 bases; unmatched junction bases: 10. The CDR3 totals 16 residues. Here the CDR3 reads CASSPSGGATTDTQYF. As DNA, the CDR3 is TGTGCCAGCTCCCCGAGCGGGGGGGCAACCACAGATACGCAGTATTTT. Full variable domain (remainder filled in from reference TRBV11-3 and TRBJ2-3): EAGVVQSPRYKIIEKKQPVAFWCNPISGHNTLYWYLQNLGQGPELLIRYENEEAVDDSQLPKDRFSAERLKGVDSTLKIQPAELGDSAVYLCASSPSGGATTDTQYFGPGTRLTVL.

The chain joins TRBV18 to TRBJ2-5, with TRBD2 as a possible D gene (5 bases). This CDR3 has 14 residues. V gave up 4 bases and J gave up 7 bases, with 16 bases separating them. The V gene's germline CDR1 is KGHSH and CDR2 LQKENI. In DNA form, the CDR3 reads TGTGCCAGCTCACTTTCGGGATACGAAGGGACCCAGTACTTC. Translation: CASSLSGYEGTQYF.

The J gene is TRBJ2-6, the V gene TRBV19, with TRBD1 matching 7 bases. The CDR3 length is 16 residues. Trimming took 5 bases from V and 5 from J; bases not matched to a gene: 9. Germline CDR1 is LNHDA and CDR2 is SQIVND (reference sequence). This CDR3 is CASSGGQPGRANVLTF. For the CDR3, the DNA is TGTGCCAGTAGTGGGGGACAGCCTGGGAGGGCCAACGTCCTGACTTTC.